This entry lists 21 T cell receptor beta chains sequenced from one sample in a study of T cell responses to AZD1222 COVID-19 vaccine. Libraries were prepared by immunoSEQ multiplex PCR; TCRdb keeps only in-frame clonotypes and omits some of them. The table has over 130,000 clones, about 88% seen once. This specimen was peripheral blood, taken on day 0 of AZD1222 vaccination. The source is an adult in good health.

The DNA of the CDR3 is TGTGCCAGCAGTGACCAGGGTGGAACCGGGGAGCTGTTTTTT. It encodes CASSDQGGTGELFF. V is TRBV6-4 and J is TRBJ2-2; weak D call: TRBD1 (5 bases). The CDR3 length is 14 residues. Per the germline V gene, CDR1 is MRHNA and CDR2 is SNTAGT. V dropped 2 bases and J dropped 5 bases, with 9 bases sitting between them.

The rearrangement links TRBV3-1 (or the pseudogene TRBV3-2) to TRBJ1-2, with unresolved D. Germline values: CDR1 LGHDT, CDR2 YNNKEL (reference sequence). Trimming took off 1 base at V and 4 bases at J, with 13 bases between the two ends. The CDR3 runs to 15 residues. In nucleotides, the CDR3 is TGTGCCAGCAGCCAAGCTGGAGGTTTGAGCTATGGCTACACCTTC. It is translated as CASSQAGGLSYGYTF.

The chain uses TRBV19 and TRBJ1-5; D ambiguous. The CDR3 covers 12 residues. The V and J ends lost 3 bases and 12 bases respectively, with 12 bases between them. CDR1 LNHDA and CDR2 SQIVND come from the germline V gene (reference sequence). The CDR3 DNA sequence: TGTGCCAGTAGTATGGGAGGGCGGGACCAGCATTTT. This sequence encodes CASSMGGRDQHF. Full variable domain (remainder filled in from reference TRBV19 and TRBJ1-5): DGGITQSPKYLFRKEGQNVTLSCEQNLNHDAMYWYRQDPGQGLRLIYYSQIVNDFQKGDIAEGYSVSREKKESFPLTVTSAQKNPTAFYLCASSMGGRDQHFGDGTRLSIL.

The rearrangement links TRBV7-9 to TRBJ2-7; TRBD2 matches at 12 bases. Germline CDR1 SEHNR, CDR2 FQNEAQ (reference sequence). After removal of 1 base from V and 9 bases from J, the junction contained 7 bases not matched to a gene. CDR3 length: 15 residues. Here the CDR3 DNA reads TGTGCCAGCAGCTTAGTGTCTAGCGGGGGGGATGCGCAGTACTTC. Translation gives CASSLVSSGGDAQYF.

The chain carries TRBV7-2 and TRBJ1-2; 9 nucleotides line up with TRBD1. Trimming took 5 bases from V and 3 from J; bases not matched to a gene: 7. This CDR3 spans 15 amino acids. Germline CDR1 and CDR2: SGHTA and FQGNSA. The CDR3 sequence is CASSARTGVDYGYTF. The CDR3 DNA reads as TGTGCCAGCAGCGCAAGGACAGGGGTCGACTATGGCTACACCTTC.

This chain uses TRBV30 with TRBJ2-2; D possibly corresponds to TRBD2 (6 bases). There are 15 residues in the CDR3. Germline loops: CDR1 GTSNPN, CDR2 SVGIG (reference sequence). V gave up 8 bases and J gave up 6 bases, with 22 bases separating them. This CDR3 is CALKDYREGAGELFF. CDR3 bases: TGTGCCCTAAAGGACTATAGAGAAGGCGCCGGGGAGCTGTTTTTT.

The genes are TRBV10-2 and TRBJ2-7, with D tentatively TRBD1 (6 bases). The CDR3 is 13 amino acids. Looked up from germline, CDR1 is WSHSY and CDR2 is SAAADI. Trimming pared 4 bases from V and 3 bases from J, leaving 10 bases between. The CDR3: CASSVDRFYEQYF. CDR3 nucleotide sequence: TGCGCCAGCAGTGTGGACAGATTCTACGAGCAGTACTTC.

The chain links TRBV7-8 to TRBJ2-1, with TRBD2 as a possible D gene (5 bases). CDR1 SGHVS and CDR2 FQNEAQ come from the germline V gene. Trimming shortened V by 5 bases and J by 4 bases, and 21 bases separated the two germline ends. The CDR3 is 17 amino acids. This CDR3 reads CASSDVGVMTGYNEQFF. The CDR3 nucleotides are TGTGCCAGCAGCGACGTCGGCGTCATGACGGGATACAATGAGCAGTTCTTC.

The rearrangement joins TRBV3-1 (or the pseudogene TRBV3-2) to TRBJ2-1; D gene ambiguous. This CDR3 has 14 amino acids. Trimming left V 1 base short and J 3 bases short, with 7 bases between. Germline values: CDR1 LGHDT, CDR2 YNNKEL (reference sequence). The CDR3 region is CASSQVSNYNEQFF. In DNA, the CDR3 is TGTGCCAGCAGCCAAGTTTCCAACTACAATGAGCAGTTCTTC.

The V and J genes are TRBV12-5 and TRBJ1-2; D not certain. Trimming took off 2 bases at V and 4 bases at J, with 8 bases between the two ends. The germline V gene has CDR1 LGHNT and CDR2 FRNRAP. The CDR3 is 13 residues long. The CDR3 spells CASGLYSIYGYTF. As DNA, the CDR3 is TGTGCTAGTGGTTTGTACAGCATCTATGGCTACACCTTC. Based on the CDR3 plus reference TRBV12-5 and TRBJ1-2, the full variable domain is DARVTQTPRHKVTEMGQEVTMRCQPILGHNTVFWYRQTMMQGLELLAYFRNRAPLDDSGMPKDRFSAEMPDATLATLKIQPSEPRDSAVYFCASGLYSIYGYTFGSGTRLTVV.

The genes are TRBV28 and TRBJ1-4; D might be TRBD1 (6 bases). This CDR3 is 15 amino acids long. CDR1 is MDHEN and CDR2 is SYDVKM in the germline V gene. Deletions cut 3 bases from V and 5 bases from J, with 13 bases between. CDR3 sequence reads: CASSLGARDNEKLFF. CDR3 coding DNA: TGTGCCAGCAGTTTGGGGGCCAGGGACAATGAAAAACTGTTTTTT.

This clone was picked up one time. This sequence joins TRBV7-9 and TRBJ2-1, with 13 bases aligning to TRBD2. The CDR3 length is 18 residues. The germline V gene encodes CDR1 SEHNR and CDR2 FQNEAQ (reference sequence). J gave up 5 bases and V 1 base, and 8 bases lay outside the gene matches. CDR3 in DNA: TGTGCCAGCAGCTTAGGAACTAGCGGGAGGGCCGGGCACAATGAGCAGTTCTTC. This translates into CASSLGTSGRAGHNEQFF.

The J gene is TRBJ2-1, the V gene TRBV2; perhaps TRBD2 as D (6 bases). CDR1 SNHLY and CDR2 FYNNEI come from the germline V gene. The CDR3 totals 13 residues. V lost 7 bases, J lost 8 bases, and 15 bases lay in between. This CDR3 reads CASNGDRGDEQFF. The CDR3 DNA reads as TGTGCCAGCAACGGAGATCGCGGGGATGAGCAGTTCTTC.

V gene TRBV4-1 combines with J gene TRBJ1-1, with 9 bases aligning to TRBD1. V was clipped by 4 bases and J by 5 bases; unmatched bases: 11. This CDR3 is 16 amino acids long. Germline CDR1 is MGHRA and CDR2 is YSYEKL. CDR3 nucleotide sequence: TGCGCCAGCAGCCCCGGACAGGGGCCATCTTGGACTGAAGCTTTCTTT. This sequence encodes CASSPGQGPSWTEAFF.

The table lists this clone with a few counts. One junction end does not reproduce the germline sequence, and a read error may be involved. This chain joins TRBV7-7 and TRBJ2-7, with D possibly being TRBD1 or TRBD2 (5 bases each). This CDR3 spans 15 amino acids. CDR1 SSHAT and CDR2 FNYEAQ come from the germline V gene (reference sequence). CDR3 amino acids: CASSRGLVGIDEQYF. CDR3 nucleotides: TGTGCTAGCAGCCGGGGCCTAGTAGGTATCGACGAGCAGTACTTC.

The CDR3 is CACTRGNGYTF. The CDR3 DNA reads TGTGCCTGCACGCGGGGGAACGGCTACACCTTC. The chain is built from TRBV30 and TRBJ1-2; a weak D match, TRBD1 (5 bases). V was shortened by 6 bases and J by 8 bases, with 13 bases between the two germline ends. Germline CDR1 and CDR2: GTSNPN and SVGIG (reference sequence). This CDR3 is 11 amino acids long.

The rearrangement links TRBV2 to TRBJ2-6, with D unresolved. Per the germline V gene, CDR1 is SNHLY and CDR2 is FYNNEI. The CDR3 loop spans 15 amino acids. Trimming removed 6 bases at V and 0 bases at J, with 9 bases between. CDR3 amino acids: CASRDVSSGANVLTF. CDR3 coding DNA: TGTGCCAGCAGGGACGTATCCTCTGGGGCCAACGTCCTGACTTTC.

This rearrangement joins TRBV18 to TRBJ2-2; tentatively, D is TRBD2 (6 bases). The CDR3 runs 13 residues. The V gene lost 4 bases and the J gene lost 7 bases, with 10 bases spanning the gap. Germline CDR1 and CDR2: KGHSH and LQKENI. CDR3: CASSRGENGELFF. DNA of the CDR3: TGTGCCAGCTCACGCGGGGAGAACGGGGAGCTGTTTTTT.

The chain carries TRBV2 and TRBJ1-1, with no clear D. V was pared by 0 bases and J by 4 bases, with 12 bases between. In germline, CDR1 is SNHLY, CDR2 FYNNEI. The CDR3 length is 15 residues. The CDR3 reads CASSEAQGSGTEAFF. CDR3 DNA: TGTGCCAGCAGTGAAGCGCAAGGGTCAGGCACTGAAGCTTTCTTT.

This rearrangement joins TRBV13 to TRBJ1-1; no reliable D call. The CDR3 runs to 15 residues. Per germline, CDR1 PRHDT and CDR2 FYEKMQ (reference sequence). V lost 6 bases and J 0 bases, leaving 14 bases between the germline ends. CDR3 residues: CASRPRRQLNTEAFF. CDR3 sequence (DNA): TGTGCCAGCAGACCCCGACGGCAGTTGAACACTGAAGCTTTCTTT.

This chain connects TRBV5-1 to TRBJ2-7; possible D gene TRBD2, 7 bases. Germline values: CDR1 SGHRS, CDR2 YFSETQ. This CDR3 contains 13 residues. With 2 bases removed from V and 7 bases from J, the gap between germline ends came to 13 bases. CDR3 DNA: TGCGCCAGCAGCTTCTCAGGGGAGGGGGAGCAGTACTTC. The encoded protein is CASSFSGEGEQYF.